The clone carrying this T cell receptor (beta chain) was observed once. The antigen remains unidentified. Only in-frame clones appear in the TCRdb table, and some are missing; sequencing was by immunoSEQ multiplex PCR. Altogether 130,000 to 150,000 clones are present, about 93% being singletons, with the ten largest covering roughly 0.19%. These data come from a study of graft-versus-host responses after intestinal transplantation. The wider study: Recipients had transplants, and these were multivisceral, liver-intestinal, or isolated intestinal. Points from the study as a whole: Early post-transplant HvG declines tracked with peak circulating GvH clone levels.

The germline CDR1 and CDR2 sequences are SGHTA and FQGNSA. The CDR3 runs 17 residues. V gave up 6 bases and J gave up 1 base; unmatched junction bases: 11. The chain is built from TRBV7-2 and TRBJ2-5; 10 positions agree with TRBD2. The TCR sequence derives from a human donor who received an intestinal transplant. This specimen consisted of unstimulated CD4+ T cells sorted from spleen or lymph node cells, obtained before intestinal transplant. The CDR3 DNA is TGTGCCAGCAGTCTAGTAGGGCCTAGCGGGGGCCAAGAGACCCAGTACTTC. Translation: CASSLVGPSGGQETQYF.